The entry that follows covers one T cell receptor beta chain sequence. Its cognate antigen is unknown. The protocol was immunoSEQ multiplex PCR, while the TCRdb copy is restricted to in-frame clones and leaves out a portion. Found here are 68,000 or so clones, roughly 83% of them singletons; the top ten hold approximately 12%. This record comes from a study of a mutant IDH1 vaccine in newly diagnosed glioma. Study details: Prior therapy was radiotherapy, temozolomide, or both; most received both. Study outcomes and limitations: Shifts in the top peripheral T cell clonotypes seemed unrelated to pseudoprogression.

V gave up 3 bases and J gave up 2 bases, with 17 bases separating them. CDR1 is KGHSH, CDR2 LQKENI, per germline. The CDR3 runs 18 residues. Time point given: week 35, safety follow-up. All doses held 300 ug of mutant IDH1 20-mer peptide, with topical imiquimod. Eight vaccinations went to patients in weeks 1, 3, 5, 7, 11, 15, 19, 23. The source was PBMCs, collected from a glioma patient whose treatment included an IDH1 peptide vaccine. The chain uses TRBV18 and TRBJ2-6; a possible D gene is TRBD1 (7 bases). The TCR originated in a man between 18 and 35 years old with glioma. The CDR3 DNA sequence: TGTGCCAGCTCACCCAGGAGGGGGCGCGTAGCTGGGGCCAACGTCCTGACTTTC. This translates into CASSPRRGRVAGANVLTF.